This T cell receptor (beta chain) was recorded in a study of blood T cell repertoires in COVID-19 (dated by TCRdb to 2018 to 2021). In terms of the full investigation: Samples from collaborators originated in the United States, Italy and Spain and spanned both the acute and convalescent phases of COVID-19. HLA class I and class II types, where available, came from metadata supplied by the sample provider rather than from assay-based typing. The samples were drawn from two sources: the first 160 participants of the ongoing ImmuneRACE study, and approximately 1,300 subjects contributed by 6 global collaborators. Nearly every sample came with metadata listing a de-identified subject ID, COVID-19 status, age in years and sex. Deeply sampled blood TCRbeta repertoires from subjects exposed to, actively infected with, or recovered from COVID-19 were included in the dataset. The material from the prospective study consisted of cDNA or gDNA derived from T cells, B-cell-depleted T cells, or PBMCs. A freely available public database, intended as a resource for researchers studying the immune response to SARS-CoV-2, is where the repertoires were released. Results the study describes overall, beyond this receptor: The quantity of clinical and demographic metadata differed by source and by participant and was supplied without curation.

TCRbeta CDR3 regions were amplified from genomic DNA using the immunoSEQ Assay, a bias-controlled multiplex PCR. Turning to the authors' computational methods: The number of nucleated cells in each sample was estimated by amplification of reference gene primers within the assay. To quantify the absolute abundance of each unique TCRbeta CDR3 rearrangement, sequence reads were collapsed and filtered. For each sample, productive Simpson clonality was calculated as the square root of Simpson's diversity index across productive rearrangements. In its TCRdb copy, this immuneACCESS table keeps in-frame sequences only and misses some clones. Where compared with another copy, unresolved V genes explain less than half of these, and the others have no known cause. That table is the source of V, J and clone size, and D and trimming were worked out from the DNA. The sample contains 250,000 to 300,000 clones, about 90% of them found a single time. The top ten clonotypes cover about 10% of the sample.

CDR1 and CDR2 are read off the germline V gene (reference sequence) as DFQATT and SNEGSKA. Taken from cysteine to phenylalanine, the CDR3 has 11 residues. The retained sequence is limited to the CDR3, 33 bases, with the frame set at the first base. V and J are truncated by 6 bases and 8 bases respectively, leaving an intervening sequence of 13 bases. Concerning this clone: Its target antigen remains unknown. No qualities accompany the bases; no much larger clone lies one base away.

One collaborating source in Seattle enrolled patients while the patients were actively infected and followed the patients over time throughout the course of disease. The collaborating institutions used their own protocols to collect whole blood in K2EDTA tubes. For TCRbeta analysis, collaborator samples were shipped as frozen whole blood, as isolated PBMCs, or as DNA extracted from either sample type. This clonotype was obtained from a woman aged 25 to 45 with COVID-19, enrolled during active disease. The rearranged segments are TRBV20-1 and TRBJ1-2; no D gene is confidently identified. Input material: peripheral blood. The bases read TGCAGTGCAAAGCCCCCTCGGGGCTACACCTTC. It codes for CSAKPPRGYTF.